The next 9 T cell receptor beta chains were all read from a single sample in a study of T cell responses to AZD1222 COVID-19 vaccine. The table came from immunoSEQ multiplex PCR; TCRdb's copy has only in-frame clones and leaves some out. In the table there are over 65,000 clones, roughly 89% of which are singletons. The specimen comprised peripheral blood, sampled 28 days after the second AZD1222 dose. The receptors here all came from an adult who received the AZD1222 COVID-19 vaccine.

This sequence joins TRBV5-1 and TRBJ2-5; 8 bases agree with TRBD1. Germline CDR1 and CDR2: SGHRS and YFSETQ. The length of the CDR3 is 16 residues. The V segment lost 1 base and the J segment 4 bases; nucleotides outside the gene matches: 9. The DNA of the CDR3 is TGCGCCAGCAGCTTGTCCGGACAGGGTTTAGGAGAGACCCAGTACTTC. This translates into CASSLSGQGLGETQYF.

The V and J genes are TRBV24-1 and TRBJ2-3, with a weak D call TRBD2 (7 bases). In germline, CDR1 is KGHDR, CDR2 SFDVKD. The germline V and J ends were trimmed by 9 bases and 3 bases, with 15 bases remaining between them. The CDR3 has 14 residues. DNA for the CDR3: TGTGCCACCCGGGGGGCATCGGGTACAGATACGCAGTATTTT. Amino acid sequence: CATRGASGTDTQYF.

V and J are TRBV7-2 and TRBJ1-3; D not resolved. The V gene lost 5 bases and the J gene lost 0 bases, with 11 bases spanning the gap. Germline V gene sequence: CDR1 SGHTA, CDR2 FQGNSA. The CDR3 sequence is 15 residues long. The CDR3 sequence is CASSLDIASGNTIYF. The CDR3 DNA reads TGTGCCAGCAGCCTAGACATAGCCTCTGGAAACACCATATATTTT.

DNA of the CDR3: TGTGCCAGCACGGGGACAGCCTTTAATTCACCCCTCCACTTT. Amino acids: CASTGTAFNSPLHF. The chain joins TRBV6-5 to TRBJ1-6; 7 bases agree with TRBD1. The CDR3 totals 14 residues. The V and J ends lost 7 bases and 6 bases, in that order; junction bases with no gene match: 6. Germline V gene data show CDR1 as MNHEY and CDR2 as SVGAGI.

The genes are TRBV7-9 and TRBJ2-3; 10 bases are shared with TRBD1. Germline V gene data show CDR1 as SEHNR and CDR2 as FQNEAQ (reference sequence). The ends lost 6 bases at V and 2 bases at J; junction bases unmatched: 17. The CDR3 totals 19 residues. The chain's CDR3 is CASRPRFKPGQGITDTQYF. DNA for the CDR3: TGTGCCAGCAGGCCCCGTTTTAAACCGGGACAGGGGATCACAGATACGCAGTATTTT.

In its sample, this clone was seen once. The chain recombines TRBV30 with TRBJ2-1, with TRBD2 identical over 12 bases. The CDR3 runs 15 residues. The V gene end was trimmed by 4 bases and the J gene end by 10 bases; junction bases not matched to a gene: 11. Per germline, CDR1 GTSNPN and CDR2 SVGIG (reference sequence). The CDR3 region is CAWMGSSGGAQEQFF. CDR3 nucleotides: TGTGCCTGGATGGGCTCTAGCGGGGGGGCTCAGGAGCAGTTCTTC.

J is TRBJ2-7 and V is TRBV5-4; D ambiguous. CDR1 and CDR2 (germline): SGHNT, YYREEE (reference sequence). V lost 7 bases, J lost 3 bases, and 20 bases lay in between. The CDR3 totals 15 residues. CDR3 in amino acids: CASPEPGATNYEQYF. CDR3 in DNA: TGTGCCAGCCCGGAGCCAGGTGCTACCAACTACGAGCAGTACTTC.

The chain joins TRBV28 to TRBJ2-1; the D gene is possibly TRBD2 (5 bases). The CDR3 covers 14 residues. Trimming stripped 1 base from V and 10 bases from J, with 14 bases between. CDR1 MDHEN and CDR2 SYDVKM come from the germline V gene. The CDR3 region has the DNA TGTGCCAGCAGTTTATTGGGTTCCAGCGGCGAGCAGTTCTTC. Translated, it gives CASSLLGSSGEQFF.

The CDR3 loop reads CASTNSGGAKNIQYF. As DNA, the CDR3 is TGTGCCAGTACCAATAGCGGGGGGGCCAAAAACATTCAGTACTTC. The rearrangement links TRBV19 to TRBJ2-4; TRBD2 aligns across 10 bases. Germline loops: CDR1 LNHDA, CDR2 SQIVND (reference sequence). This CDR3 contains 15 residues. The ends lost 7 bases at V and 1 base at J; junction bases unmatched: 4.